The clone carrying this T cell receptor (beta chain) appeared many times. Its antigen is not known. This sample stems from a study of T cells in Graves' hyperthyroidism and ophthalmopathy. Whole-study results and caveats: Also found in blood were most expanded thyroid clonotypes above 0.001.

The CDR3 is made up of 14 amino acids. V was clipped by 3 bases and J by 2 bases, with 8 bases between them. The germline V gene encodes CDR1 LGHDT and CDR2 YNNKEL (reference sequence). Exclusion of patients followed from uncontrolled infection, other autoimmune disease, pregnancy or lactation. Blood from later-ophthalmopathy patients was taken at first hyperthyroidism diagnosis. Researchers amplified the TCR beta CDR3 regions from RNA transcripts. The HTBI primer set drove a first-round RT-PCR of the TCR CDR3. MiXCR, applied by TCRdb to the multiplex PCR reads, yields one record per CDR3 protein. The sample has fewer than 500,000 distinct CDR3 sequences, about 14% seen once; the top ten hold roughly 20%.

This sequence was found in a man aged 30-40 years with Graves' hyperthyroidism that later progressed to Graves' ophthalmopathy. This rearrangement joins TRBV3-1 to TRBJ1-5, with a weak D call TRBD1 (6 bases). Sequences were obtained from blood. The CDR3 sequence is CASSQGHGNQPQHF. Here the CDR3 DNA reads TGTGCCAGCAGCCAGGGACATGGCAATCAGCCCCAGCATTTT.